A selection of T cell receptor beta chains follows, all from one sample in a study of cytomegalovirus exposure and HLA in healthy donors. Repertoires were generated with immunoSEQ multiplex PCR, while TCRdb's copy carries only in-frame clones and drops some. This table holds more than 150,000 clones, around 80% found once. Material: PBMCs. The origin of the receptors is a woman in her forties in good health and CMV-seropositive. Both conserved end residues are trimmed from each CDR3. Each record gives: V gene, J gene, CDR3 protein.

>TRBV6-6|TRBJ1-6
ASTGQGFNSPLH
>TRBV19|TRBJ1-6
ASSISGTYNSPLH
>TRBV25-1|TRBJ1-2
ASTPQSGNYGYT
>TRBV6-5|TRBJ2-1
ASSYSVGLGQF
>TRBV11-2|TRBJ1-3
ASSLERPGRGNTIY
>TRBV5-4|TRBJ2-1
ASSPLISGGLYNEQF
>TRBV6-5|TRBJ2-7
ASSLGLADYEQY
>TRBV5-6|TRBJ2-2
ASSTGLLNTGELF
>TRBV6-1|TRBJ2-2
ASSGQGNTGELF
>TRBV9|TRBJ1-3
ASSAGTAGNTIY
>TRBV7-2|TRBJ1-1
ASSRQGGTGFNTEAF
>TRBV30|TRBJ2-3
AGGGGAPPQY
>TRBV5-6|TRBJ1-1
ASSLNRGDWNTEAF
>TRBV7-9|TRBJ1-1
SSSFGTTPEAF
>TRBV7-2|TRBJ1-4
ASSLAGPGGEKLF
>TRBV14|TRBJ1-1
ASSRLGQSVRNTEAF
>TRBV5-1|TRBJ2-3
ASSLAGGRDTQY
>TRBV19|TRBJ1-2
ASSIIGINYGYT